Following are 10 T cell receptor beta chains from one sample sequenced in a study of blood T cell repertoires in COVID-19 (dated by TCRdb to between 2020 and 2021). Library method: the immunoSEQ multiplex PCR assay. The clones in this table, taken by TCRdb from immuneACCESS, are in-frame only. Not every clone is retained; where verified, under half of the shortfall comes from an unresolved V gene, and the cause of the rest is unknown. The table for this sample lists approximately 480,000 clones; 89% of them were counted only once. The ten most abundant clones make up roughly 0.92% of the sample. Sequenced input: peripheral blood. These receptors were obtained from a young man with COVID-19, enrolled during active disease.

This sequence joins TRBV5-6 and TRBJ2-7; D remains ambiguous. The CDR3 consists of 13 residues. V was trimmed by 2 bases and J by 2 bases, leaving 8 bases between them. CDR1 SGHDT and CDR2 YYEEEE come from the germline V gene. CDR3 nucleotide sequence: TGTGCCAGCAGCTTTTACCGGGCCTACGAGCAGTACTTC. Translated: CASSFYRAYEQYF.

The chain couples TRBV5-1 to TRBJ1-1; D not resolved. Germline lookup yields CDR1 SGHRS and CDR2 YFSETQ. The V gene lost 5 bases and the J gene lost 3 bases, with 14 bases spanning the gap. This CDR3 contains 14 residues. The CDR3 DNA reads TGCGCCAGCAGGGTGGGAGGTACGGACACTGAAGCTTTCTTT. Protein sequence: CASRVGGTDTEAFF.

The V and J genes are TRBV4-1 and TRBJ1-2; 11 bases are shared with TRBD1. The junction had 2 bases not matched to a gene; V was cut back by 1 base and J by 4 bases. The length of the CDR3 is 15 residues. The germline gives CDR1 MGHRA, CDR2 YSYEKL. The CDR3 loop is CASSQGTGGGYGYTF. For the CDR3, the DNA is TGCGCCAGCAGCCAAGGGACAGGGGGCGGCTATGGCTACACCTTC.

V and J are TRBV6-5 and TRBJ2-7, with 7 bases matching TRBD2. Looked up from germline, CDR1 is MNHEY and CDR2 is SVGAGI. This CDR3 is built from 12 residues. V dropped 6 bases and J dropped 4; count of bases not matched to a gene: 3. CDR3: CASRWGGYEQYF. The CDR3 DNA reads TGTGCCAGCAGATGGGGAGGGTACGAGCAGTACTTC.

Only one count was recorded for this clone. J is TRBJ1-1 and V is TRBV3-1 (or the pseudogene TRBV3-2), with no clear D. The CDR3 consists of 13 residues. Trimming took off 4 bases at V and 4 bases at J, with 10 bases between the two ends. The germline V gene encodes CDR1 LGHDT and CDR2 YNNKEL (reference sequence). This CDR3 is CASSPLEGTEAFF. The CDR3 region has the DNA TGTGCCAGCAGCCCCCTGGAGGGCACTGAAGCTTTCTTT.

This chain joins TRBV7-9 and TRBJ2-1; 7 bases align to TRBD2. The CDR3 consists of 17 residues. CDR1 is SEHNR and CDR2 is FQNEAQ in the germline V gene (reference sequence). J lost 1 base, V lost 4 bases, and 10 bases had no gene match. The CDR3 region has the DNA TGTGCCAGCAGCTCGGGCGGGAGTAGTTTTTCCTACAATGAGCAGTTCTTC. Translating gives CASSSGGSSFSYNEQFF.

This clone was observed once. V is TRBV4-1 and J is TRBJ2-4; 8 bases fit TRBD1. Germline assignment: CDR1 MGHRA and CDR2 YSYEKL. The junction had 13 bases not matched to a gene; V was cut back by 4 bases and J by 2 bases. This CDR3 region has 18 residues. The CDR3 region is CASSLRGDRGLSKNIQYF. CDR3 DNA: TGCGCCAGCAGCCTTAGAGGAGACAGGGGCTTATCCAAAAACATTCAGTACTTC.

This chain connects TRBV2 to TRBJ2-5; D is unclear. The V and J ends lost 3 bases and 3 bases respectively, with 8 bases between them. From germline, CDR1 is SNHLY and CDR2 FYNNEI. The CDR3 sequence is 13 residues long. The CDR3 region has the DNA TGTGCCAGCAGTGATTCTAACGAAGAGACCCAGTACTTC. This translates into CASSDSNEETQYF.

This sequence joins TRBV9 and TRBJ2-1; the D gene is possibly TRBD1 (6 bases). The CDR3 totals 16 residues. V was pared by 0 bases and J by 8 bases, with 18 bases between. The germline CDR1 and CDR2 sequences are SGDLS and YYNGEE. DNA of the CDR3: TGTGCCAGCAGCGTAGCTGGGGGCGGTTTCACCCATGAGCAGTTCTTC. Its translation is CASSVAGGGFTHEQFF.

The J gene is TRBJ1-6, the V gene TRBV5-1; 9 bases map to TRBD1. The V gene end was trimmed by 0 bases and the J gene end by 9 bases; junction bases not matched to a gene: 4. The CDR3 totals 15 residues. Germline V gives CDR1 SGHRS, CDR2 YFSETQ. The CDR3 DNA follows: TGCGCCAGCAGCTTGGACAGGGGGCTCGGTTCACCCCTCCACTTT. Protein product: CASSLDRGLGSPLHF.